Listed below are T cell receptor beta chains from one sample, sequenced in a study of CD8 T cells in Susac syndrome. TCRdb redid the calling of the immunoSEQ multiplex PCR reads with MiXCR, one entry per CDR3 protein. The sample has roughly 200,000 distinct CDR3 sequences; 95% are singletons. Sequencing used CD4+ T cells from PBMCs. These receptors all come from a human donor with multiple sclerosis. CDR3s include the opening cysteine and the closing phenylalanine or tryptophan. Fields, in order: V gene, J gene, clone size, D gene, CDR3 protein, CDR3 DNA. D genes are given only for firm matches. The size field is filled for only some rows; it gives once, few, many or a size class.

>TRBV11-2|TRBJ2-2|-|-
CASSPGLERSRSGELFF
TGTGCCAGCAGCCCAGGACTTGAGCGGTCGAGGTCCGGGGAGCTGTTTTTT
>TRBV18|TRBJ2-1|-|-
CASSPGDEQFF
TGTGCCAGCTCGCCCGGCGATGAGCAGTTCTTC
>TRBV6-5|TRBJ2-3|-|-
CASSVQGGHTDTQYF
TGTGCCAGCAGTGTACAGGGTGGGCACACAGATACGCAGTATTTT
>TRBV12-3/TRBV12-4|TRBJ2-7|-|-
CASRRGDGDAGEQYF
TGTGCCAGCCGTAGGGGCGATGGGGATGCGGGGGAGCAGTACTTC
>TRBV9|TRBJ2-2|once|-
CASSVEVPPGELFF
TGTGCCAGCAGCGTAGAAGTCCCCCCAGGGGAGCTGTTTTTT
>TRBV12-3/TRBV12-4|TRBJ2-7|-|TRBD1
CASSLTNRGYGEQYF
TGTGCCAGCAGTCTAACCAACAGGGGGTATGGCGAGCAGTACTTC
>TRBV20-1|TRBJ2-3|-|TRBD2
CSARDDQRGATDTQYF
TGCAGTGCTAGAGATGACCAGCGGGGGGCCACAGATACGCAGTATTTT
>TRBV30|TRBJ1-6|-|TRBD1
CAWRARDRDKSPLHF
TGTGCCTGGAGGGCCCGGGACAGGGATAAATCACCCCTCCACTTT
>TRBV7-9|TRBJ2-4|-|TRBD1
CASSSDRGMVAKNIQYF
TGTGCCAGCAGTTCGGACAGGGGAATGGTAGCCAAAAACATTCAGTACTTC
>TRBV29-1|TRBJ2-1|-|-
CSVVPQRTAAIYNEQFF
TGCAGCGTCGTTCCGCAGCGGACCGCCGCGATCTACAATGAGCAGTTCTTC
>TRBV2|TRBJ2-2|-|-
CASRLTANTGELFF
TGTGCCAGCAGACTCACGGCGAACACCGGGGAGCTGTTTTTT
>TRBV5-5|TRBJ2-5|-|-
CASSLGSLGETQYF
TGTGCCAGCAGCTTGGGCTCCCTGGGAGAGACCCAGTACTTC
>TRBV9|TRBJ2-6|-|-
CASSTTIRGASGANVLTF
TGTGCCAGCAGCACTACTATCAGGGGCGCCTCTGGGGCCAACGTCCTGACTTTC
>TRBV18|TRBJ2-1|-|-
CASSPPTLNEQFF
TGTGCCAGCTCACCACCGACACTCAATGAGCAGTTCTTC
>TRBV3-1|TRBJ2-2|-|-
CASSPPGDTGELFF
TGTGCCAGCAGCCCCCCAGGGGACACCGGGGAGCTGTTTTTT
>TRBV29-1|TRBJ1-1|few|-
CSVGQANTEAFF
TGCAGCGTTGGACAGGCAAACACTGAAGCTTTCTTT
>TRBV20-1|TRBJ2-3|-|-
CSTTLRDTQYF
TGCAGCACCACCCTTCGAGATACGCAGTATTTT
>TRBV11-2|TRBJ1-1|-|-
CATALSQGTTEAFF
TGTGCCACAGCCCTATCTCAGGGTACGACTGAAGCTTTCTTT
>TRBV5-6|TRBJ1-5|-|-
CASTKFQPRGNSNQPQHF
TGTGCCAGCACCAAATTCCAACCCCGGGGCAATAGCAATCAGCCCCAGCATTTT
>TRBV15|TRBJ2-1|-|-
CATSPGLTYNEQFF
TGTGCCACCAGCCCGGGGTTGACCTACAATGAGCAGTTCTTC
>TRBV19|TRBJ2-2|-|-
CASSPRDRYTGELFF
TGTGCCAGTAGTCCTCGGGACCGATACACCGGGGAGCTGTTTTTT
>TRBV15|TRBJ2-1|-|TRBD1
CATSRSTGGTEQFF
TGTGCCACCAGCAGGTCAACAGGGGGGACTGAGCAGTTCTTC
>TRBV7-3|TRBJ1-1|-|-
CASSLTGFNTEAFF
TGTGCCAGCAGCTTGACAGGTTTCAACACTGAAGCTTTCTTT
>TRBV29-1|TRBJ2-1|once|-
CSVEPGGQLNEQFF
TGCAGCGTTGAGCCGGGGGGCCAGTTGAATGAGCAGTTCTTC
>TRBV29-1|TRBJ2-5|-|-
CSVSLVQGETQYF
TGCAGCGTTTCTCTCGTCCAAGGGGAGACCCAGTACTTC
>TRBV2|TRBJ1-2|-|TRBD1
CASSVTGTGPYGYTF
TGTGCCAGCAGTGTAACCGGGACAGGCCCCTATGGCTACACCTTC
>TRBV11-2|TRBJ1-5|-|TRBD1
CASSQQGLEPQHF
TGTGCCAGCAGTCAACAGGGGTTGGAGCCCCAGCATTTT
>TRBV5-6|TRBJ2-1|-|-
CASSWSPSGEQFF
TGTGCCAGCAGCTGGTCCCCGTCGGGTGAGCAGTTCTTC
>TRBV2|TRBJ1-6|-|TRBD1
CASRTGVLDSPLHF
TGTGCCAGCAGGACAGGGGTTCTCGATTCACCCCTCCACTTT
>TRBV3-1|TRBJ2-5|-|TRBD2
CASSQAPLGGGWKTQYF
TGTGCCAGCAGCCAAGCCCCCCTCGGCGGGGGTTGGAAGACCCAGTACTTC
>TRBV27|TRBJ2-3|-|TRBD2
CASSLPPTSGFRTDTQYF
TGTGCCAGCAGTCTCCCCCCGACTAGCGGGTTCCGCACAGATACGCAGTATTTT
>TRBV12-3/TRBV12-4|TRBJ2-5|-|TRBD1
CASSTPGTGDGETQYF
TGTGCCAGCTCGACACCCGGGACAGGGGATGGAGAGACCCAGTACTTC